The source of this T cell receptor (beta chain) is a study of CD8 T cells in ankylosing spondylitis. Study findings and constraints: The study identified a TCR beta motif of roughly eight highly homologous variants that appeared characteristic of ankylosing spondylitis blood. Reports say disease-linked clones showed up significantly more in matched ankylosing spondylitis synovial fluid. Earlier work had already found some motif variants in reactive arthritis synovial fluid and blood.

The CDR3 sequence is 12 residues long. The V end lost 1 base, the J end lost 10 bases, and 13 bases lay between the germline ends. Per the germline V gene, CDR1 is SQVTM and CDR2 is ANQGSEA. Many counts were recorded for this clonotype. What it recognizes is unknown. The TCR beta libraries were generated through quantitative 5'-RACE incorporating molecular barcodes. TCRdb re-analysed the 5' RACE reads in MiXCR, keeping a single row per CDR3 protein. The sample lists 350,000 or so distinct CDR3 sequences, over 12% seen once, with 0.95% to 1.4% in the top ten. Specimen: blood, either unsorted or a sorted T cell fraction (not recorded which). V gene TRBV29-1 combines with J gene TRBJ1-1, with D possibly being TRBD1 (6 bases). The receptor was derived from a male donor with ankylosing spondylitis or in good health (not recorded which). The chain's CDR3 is CSVEAGDRAAFF. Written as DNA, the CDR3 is TGCAGCGTTGAAGCAGGGGACCGGGCAGCTTTCTTT.